The 10 T cell receptor beta chains in this list originate from one sample, sequenced in a study of tumor-infiltrating lymphocytes in primary liver carcinoma. The authors took blood RNA from unsorted whole blood and also extracted germline DNA. Starting from approximately 0.45 ug of total RNA, TCR beta cDNA was produced with a primer in the constant region. Sequencing libraries for TCR beta derived from three nested multiplex PCR rounds that used slightly modified ARM-PCR. Both of the initial two PCR rounds ran for nine to eleven cycles and employed TRBV1-TRBV30 forward primers alongside a C-beta reverse primer. TCRdb re-analysed the multiplex PCR reads in MiXCR, keeping a single row per CDR3 protein. The data contain around 330,000 distinct CDR3 sequences, nearly 60% of them singletons. Sequencing input: peripheral blood. These receptors were taken from a woman aged 25-40 years with primary liver carcinoma and hepatitis B virus infection.

This clonotype was detected ten times or more. The J gene is TRBJ1-5, the V gene TRBV6-6; possibly TRBD1 for D (6 bases). The V end was cut by 6 bases, the J end by 7 bases, with 16 bases between. CDR1 and CDR2 from the germline V gene are MNHNY and SVGAGI (reference sequence). This CDR3 is built from 14 residues. The CDR3 nucleotides are TGTGCCAGCAGGTCAGGACAGAGTGGGCAGCCCCAGCATTTT. Encoded protein: CASRSGQSGQPQHF.

This chain uses TRBV6-1 with TRBJ2-4, with a possible D match to TRBD2 (6 bases). The CDR3 runs 17 residues. V was clipped by 0 bases and J by 0 bases, with 12 bases between them. Germline CDR1 reads MNHNS; CDR2 reads SASEGT. In DNA, the CDR3 is TGTGCCAGCAGTGAAGCGTTTGGAGGGATAGCCAAAAACATTCAGTACTTC. As protein: CASSEAFGGIAKNIQYF.

Concerning this clonotype itself: A much larger clone lies one base from this, so it may be a read error. J is TRBJ2-6 and V is TRBV6-1; D ambiguous. Germline CDR1 is MNHNS and CDR2 is SASEGT. Trimming took 3 bases from V and 6 from J, leaving 6 bases between them. CDR3 length: 13 residues. The CDR3 DNA follows: TGTGCCAGCAGTGACCGCCTGGCCAACGTCCTGACTTTC. Translated, it gives CASSDRLANVLTF.

This chain links TRBV10-3 with TRBJ2-5, with D possibly TRBD2 on 6 matching bases. CDR1 and CDR2 from the germline V gene are ENHRY and SYGVKD. Between the trimmed V and J ends, which lost 2 bases and 5 bases, there was a span of 9 bases. The CDR3 runs 13 residues. CDR3 sequence (DNA): TGTGCCATCAGTGAGCGGGGGATGGAGACCCAGTACTTC. Protein sequence: CAISERGMETQYF.

In its sample, this clonotype was seen once. A junction boundary mismatches the germline segment, possibly from a read error. The rearrangement uses TRBV29-1 and TRBJ2-1; D gene ambiguous. The V gene's germline CDR1 is SQVTM and CDR2 ANQGSEA. The CDR3 length is 13 residues. CDR3 coding DNA: TGCAGCGTTGATGGTCGGAAGTACAGTGAGCAGTTCTTC. This gives the protein CSVDGRKYSEQFF.

This sequence joins TRBV12-3 or TRBV12-4 and TRBJ2-4; 7 bases match TRBD2. With V trimmed by 3 bases and J by 0 bases, 5 bases remained unmatched. This CDR3 has 16 amino acids. CDR3 in amino acids: CASSFGGSIAKNIQYF. The CDR3 DNA follows: TGTGCCAGCAGTTTCGGCGGGAGTATAGCCAAAAACATTCAGTACTTC.

As concerns this clonotype: Given a much more abundant clone one base away, this may be a read error. This sequence joins TRBV6-2 or TRBV6-3 and TRBJ2-1; D is possibly TRBD1 or TRBD2 (6 bases each). The CDR3 totals 16 residues. Germline values: CDR1 MNHEY, CDR2 SVGEGT. With 8 bases removed from V and 9 bases from J, the gap between germline ends came to 26 bases. CDR3 bases: TGTGCCAGCCGCGGAGGGCAGGGGCGACAAATAAGTGAGCAGTTCTTC. Its translation is CASRGGQGRQISEQFF.

The rearrangement links TRBV12-3 or TRBV12-4 to TRBJ1-1, with 7 nucleotides matching TRBD1. This CDR3 is 15 amino acids long. The V segment lost 8 bases and the J segment 2 bases; nucleotides outside the gene matches: 11. The CDR3 nucleotides read TGTGCCAGCGGTCGCCTAAGACAGGGAAACACTGAAGCTTTCTTT. Encoded protein: CASGRLRQGNTEAFF.

A note on this clonotype: The junction departs from the called germline gene at one end, perhaps through a read error. This chain links TRBV7-8 with TRBJ1-5, with D unresolved. Germline V gives CDR1 SGHVS, CDR2 FQNEAQ. The CDR3 consists of 14 residues. CDR3 sequence reads: CACSSNSGSQPQHF. The CDR3 DNA sequence: TGTGCCTGCAGTAGTAACTCGGGGAGCCAGCCCCAGCATTTT.

The chain links TRBV12-3 or TRBV12-4 to TRBJ1-1, with TRBD1 matching over 8 bases. The J segment lost 9 bases and the V segment lost 5 bases, leaving 8 bases of the junction unmatched. There are 13 residues in the CDR3. In DNA form, the CDR3 reads TGTGCCAGCAGTGTTCAAGACAGGGGTAAAGCTTTCTTT. Translation: CASSVQDRGKAFF.